Presented here are 3 T cell receptor beta chains from one specimen sequenced in a study of blood T cell repertoires in COVID-19 (dated by TCRdb to 2020 to 2022). Library preparation was by the immunoSEQ multiplex PCR assay. As stored in TCRdb, this immuneACCESS dataset retains in-frame rearrangements with V and J assigned. A fraction of the clones does not appear; measured against another copy, unresolved V genes explain less than half of the discrepancy, and the remainder lacks a known reason. The sample data list about 250,000 clones, and around 90% of these were observed just once. Jointly, the top ten make up just over 2.5% of the sample. The source material was PBMCs or T cells enriched from blood (not recorded which). The receptors derive from a woman aged 30 to 39 with acute COVID-19.

The chain combines TRBV4-3 with TRBJ2-1; 12 positions match TRBD2. Losses at the gene ends were 1 base for V and 10 bases for J; bases not matched to a gene: 8. This CDR3 region has 16 residues. Germline assignment: CDR1 LGHNA and CDR2 YSLEER. CDR3 nucleotide sequence: TGCGCCAGCAGCCAAGGCACTAGCGGGGGGCAAGGGGAGCAGTTCTTC. It encodes CASSQGTSGGQGEQFF.

V usage is TRBV12-3 or TRBV12-4 and J usage is TRBJ1-1; D gene ambiguous. The CDR3 contains 13 residues. The ends were cut back, 6 bases at V and 4 bases at J, with 12 bases in the middle. CDR3 region: CASRPGGITEAFF. The CDR3 DNA reads TGTGCCAGCAGACCAGGAGGGATCACTGAAGCTTTCTTT.

The chain joins TRBV4-1 to TRBJ2-5; 12 bases match TRBD2. V gave up 1 base and J gave up 2 bases; unmatched junction bases: 2. This CDR3 region has 16 residues. The germline gives CDR1 MGHRA, CDR2 YSYEKL. CDR3 residues: CASSQGLAGDQETQYF. The DNA for the CDR3 is TGCGCCAGCAGCCAAGGACTAGCGGGGGATCAAGAGACCCAGTACTTC.